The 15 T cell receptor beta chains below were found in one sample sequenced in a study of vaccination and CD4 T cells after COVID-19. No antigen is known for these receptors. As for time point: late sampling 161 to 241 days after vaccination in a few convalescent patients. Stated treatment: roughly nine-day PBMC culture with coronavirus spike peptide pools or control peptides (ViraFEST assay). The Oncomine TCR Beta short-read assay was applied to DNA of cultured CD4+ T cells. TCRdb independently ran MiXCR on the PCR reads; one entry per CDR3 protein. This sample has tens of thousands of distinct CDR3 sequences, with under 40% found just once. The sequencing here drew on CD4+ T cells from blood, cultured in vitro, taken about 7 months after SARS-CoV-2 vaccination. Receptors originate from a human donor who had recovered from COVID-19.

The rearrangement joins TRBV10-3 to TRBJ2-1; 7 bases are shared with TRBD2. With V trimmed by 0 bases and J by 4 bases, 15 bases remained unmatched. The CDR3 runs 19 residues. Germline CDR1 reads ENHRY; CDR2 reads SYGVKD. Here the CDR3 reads CAISESRAGVRASYNEQFF. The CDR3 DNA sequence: TGTGCCATCAGTGAGTCAAGGGCGGGAGTCCGGGCGTCTTACAATGAGCAGTTCTTC.

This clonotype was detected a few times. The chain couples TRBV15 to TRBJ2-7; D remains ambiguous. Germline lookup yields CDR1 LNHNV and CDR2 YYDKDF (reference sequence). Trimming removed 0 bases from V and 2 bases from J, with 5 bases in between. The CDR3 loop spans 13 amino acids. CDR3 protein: CATSRERTYEQYF. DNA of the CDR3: TGTGCCACCAGCAGAGAACGGACCTACGAGCAGTACTTC. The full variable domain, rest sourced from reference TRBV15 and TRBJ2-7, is DAMVIQNPRYQVTQFGKPVTLSCSQTLNHNVMYWYQQKSSQAPKLLFHYYDKDFNNEADTPDNFQSRRPNTSFCFLDIRSPGLGDTAMYLCATSRERTYEQYFGPGTRLTVT.

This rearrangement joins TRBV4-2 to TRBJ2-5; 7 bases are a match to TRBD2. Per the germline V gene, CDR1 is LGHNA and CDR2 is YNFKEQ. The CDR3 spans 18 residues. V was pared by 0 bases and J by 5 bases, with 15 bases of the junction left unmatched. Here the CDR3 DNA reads TGTGCCAGCAGCCAAGATGGCCCCAGGGCGGGAGCCCGGGAGACCCAGTACTTC. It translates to CASSQDGPRAGARETQYF.

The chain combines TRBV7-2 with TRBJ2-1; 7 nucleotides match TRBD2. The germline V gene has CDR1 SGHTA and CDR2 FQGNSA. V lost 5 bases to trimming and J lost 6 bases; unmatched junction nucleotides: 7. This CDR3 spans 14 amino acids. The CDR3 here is CASSREGRGNEQFF. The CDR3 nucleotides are TGTGCCAGCAGCAGGGAGGGCCGAGGCAATGAGCAGTTCTTC.

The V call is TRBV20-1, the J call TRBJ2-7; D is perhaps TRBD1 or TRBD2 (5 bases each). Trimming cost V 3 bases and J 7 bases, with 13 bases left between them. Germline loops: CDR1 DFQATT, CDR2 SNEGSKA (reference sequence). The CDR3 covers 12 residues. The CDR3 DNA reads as TGCAGTGCTAGGGGGACCAACTTGGAGCAGTACTTC. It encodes CSARGTNLEQYF.

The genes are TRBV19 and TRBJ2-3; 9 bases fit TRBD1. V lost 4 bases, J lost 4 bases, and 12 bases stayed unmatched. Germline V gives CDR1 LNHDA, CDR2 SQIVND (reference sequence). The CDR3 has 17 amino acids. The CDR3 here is CASSNYPGQGFPDTQYF. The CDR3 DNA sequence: TGTGCCAGTAGTAATTACCCGGGACAGGGTTTCCCAGATACGCAGTATTTT.

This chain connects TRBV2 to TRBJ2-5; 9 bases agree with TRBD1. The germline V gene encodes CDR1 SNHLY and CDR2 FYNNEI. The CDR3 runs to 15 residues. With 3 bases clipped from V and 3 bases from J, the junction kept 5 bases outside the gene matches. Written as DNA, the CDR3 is TGTGCCAGCAGTGATCGTGGGACAGGGAAAGAGACCCAGTACTTC. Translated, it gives CASSDRGTGKETQYF.

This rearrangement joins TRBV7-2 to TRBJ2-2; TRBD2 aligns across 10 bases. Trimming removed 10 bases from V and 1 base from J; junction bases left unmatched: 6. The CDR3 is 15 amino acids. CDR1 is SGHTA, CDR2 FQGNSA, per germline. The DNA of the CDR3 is TGTGCCATCAACCCTAGCGGGGGGAACACCGGGGAGCTGTTTTTT. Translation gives CAINPSGGNTGELFF.

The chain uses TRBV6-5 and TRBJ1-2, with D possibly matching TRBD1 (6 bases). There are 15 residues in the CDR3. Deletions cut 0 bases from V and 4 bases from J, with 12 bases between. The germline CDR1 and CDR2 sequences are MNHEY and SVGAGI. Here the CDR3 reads CASSYSTGQGYGYTF. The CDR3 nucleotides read TGTGCCAGCAGTTACTCCACAGGGCAAGGCTATGGCTACACCTTC.

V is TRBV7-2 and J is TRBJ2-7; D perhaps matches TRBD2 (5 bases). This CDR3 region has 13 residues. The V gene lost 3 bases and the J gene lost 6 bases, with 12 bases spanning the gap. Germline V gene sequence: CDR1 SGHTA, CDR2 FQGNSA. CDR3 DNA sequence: TGTGCCAGCAGCTTCCAGCTAGCCCGCGAGCAGTACTTC. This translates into CASSFQLAREQYF.

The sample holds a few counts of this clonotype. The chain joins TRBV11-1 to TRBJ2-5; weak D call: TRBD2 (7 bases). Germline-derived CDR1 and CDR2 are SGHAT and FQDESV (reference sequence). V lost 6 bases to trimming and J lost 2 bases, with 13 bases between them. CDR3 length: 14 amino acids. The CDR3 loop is CASRTGGQQETQYF. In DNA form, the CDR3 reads TGTGCCAGCAGAACCGGGGGGCAGCAAGAGACCCAGTACTTC.

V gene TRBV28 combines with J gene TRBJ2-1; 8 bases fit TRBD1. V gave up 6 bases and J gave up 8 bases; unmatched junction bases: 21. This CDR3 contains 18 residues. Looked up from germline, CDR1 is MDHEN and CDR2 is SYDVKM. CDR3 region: CASSLQTIRTGLVDEQFF. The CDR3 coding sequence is TGTGCCAGCAGCTTGCAGACCATTCGGACAGGGTTAGTCGATGAGCAGTTCTTC.

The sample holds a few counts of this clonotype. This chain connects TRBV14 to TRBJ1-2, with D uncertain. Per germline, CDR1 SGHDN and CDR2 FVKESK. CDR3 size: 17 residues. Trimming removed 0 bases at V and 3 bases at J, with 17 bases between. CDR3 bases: TGTGCCAGCAGCCAAGATAGAATCTGGGGTCAAGACTATGGCTACACCTTC. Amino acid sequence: CASSQDRIWGQDYGYTF.

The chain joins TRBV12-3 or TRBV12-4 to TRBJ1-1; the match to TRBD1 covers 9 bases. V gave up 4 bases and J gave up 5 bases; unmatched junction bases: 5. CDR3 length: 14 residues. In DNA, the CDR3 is TGTGCCAGCAGTTCACAGGGGGCCGATACTGAAGCTTTCTTT. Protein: CASSSQGADTEAFF.

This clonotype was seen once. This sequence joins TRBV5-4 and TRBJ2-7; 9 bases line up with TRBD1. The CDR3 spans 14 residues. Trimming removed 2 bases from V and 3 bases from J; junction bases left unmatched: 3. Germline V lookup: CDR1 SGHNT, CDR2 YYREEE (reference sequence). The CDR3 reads CASSFDRGNYEQYF. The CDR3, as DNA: TGTGCCAGCAGCTTTGACAGGGGGAACTACGAGCAGTACTTC.